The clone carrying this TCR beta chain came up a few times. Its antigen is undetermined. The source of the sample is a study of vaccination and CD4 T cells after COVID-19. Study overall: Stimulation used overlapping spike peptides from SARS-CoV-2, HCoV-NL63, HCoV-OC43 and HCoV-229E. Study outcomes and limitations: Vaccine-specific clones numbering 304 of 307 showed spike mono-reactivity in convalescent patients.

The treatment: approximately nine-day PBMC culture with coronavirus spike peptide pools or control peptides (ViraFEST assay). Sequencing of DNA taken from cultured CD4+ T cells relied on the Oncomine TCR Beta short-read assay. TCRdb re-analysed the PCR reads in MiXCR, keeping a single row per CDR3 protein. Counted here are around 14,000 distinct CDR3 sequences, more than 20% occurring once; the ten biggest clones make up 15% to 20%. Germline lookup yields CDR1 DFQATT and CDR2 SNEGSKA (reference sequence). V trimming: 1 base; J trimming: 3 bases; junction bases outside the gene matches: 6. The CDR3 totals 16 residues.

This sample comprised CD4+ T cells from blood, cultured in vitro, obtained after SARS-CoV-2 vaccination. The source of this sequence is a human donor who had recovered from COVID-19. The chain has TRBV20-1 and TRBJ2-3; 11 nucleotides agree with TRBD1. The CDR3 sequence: CSARGWDRGSTDTQYF. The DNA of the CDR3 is TGCAGTGCTAGAGGTTGGGACAGGGGGTCAACAGATACGCAGTATTTT.